A single sample gave rise to the 26 T cell receptor beta chains below, sequenced in a study of human CD8 memory T cell subsets. A UMI-labeled 5' RACE approach was the method that produced the TCR beta libraries. For each CDR3 protein, TCRdb gives one entry from its re-call of the 5' RACE reads, without DNA. Its listing shows roughly 9,300 distinct CDR3 sequences. Sequences were obtained from CD8+ stem-like memory T cells (TSCM and TCM) sorted from PBMCs. As for subset: stem-like memory CD8 T cells (TSTEM), CCR7+ PD-1- TIGIT-. These receptors all come from a human donor in good health.

The chain uses TRBV4-2 and TRBJ2-7; without DNA, the TCRdb call of TRBD2 cannot be checked. The germline V gene has CDR1 LGHNA and CDR2 YNFKEQ. The CDR3 is made up of 13 amino acids. CDR3 sequence reads: CASSQGALFEQYF.

The chain has TRBV2 and TRBJ2-1; without DNA, the TCRdb call of TRBD1 cannot be checked. Germline V lookup: CDR1 SNHLY, CDR2 FYNNEI. This CDR3 spans 11 amino acids. CDR3 loop: CASGPPVEQFF.

This chain links TRBV3-1 with TRBJ1-2; TCRdb's D call, TRBD1, is unchecked because there is no DNA. Germline V gene data show CDR1 as LGHDT and CDR2 as YNNKEL (reference sequence). The CDR3 has 13 residues. CDR3 loop: CASSWTGFRGYTF.

Judged by frequency, this clonotype is medium-sized (0.01 to 0.1%). The rearrangement uses TRBV19 and TRBJ2-1. Germline CDR1 LNHDA, CDR2 SQIVND (reference sequence). The CDR3 runs to 15 residues. CDR3 amino acids: CASSSDGSSYNEQFF.

The chain couples TRBV5-6 to TRBJ2-1; without DNA, the TCRdb call of TRBD2 cannot be checked. CDR3 length: 16 residues. CDR1 and CDR2 from the germline V gene are SGHDT and YYEEEE. CDR3 protein: CASSLVGLAGYNEQFF.

The chain has TRBV6-5 and TRBJ2-2; checking the TCRdb D call of TRBD1 is not possible without DNA. Germline CDR1 and CDR2: MNHEY and SVGAGI. The CDR3 is 16 residues long. The chain's CDR3 is CASSYSTGTNTGELFF.

V gene TRBV7-3 combines with J gene TRBJ2-1; with no DNA, the TCRdb D assignment of TRBD2 cannot be verified. The CDR3 runs 17 residues. Germline CDR1 reads SGHTA; CDR2 reads FQGTGA. The CDR3 reads CASSLNPGLINYNEQFF.

The chain employs TRBV5-5 and TRBJ2-7; TCRdb's assignment of TRBD2 cannot be checked, as there is no DNA. Germline loops: CDR1 SGHKS, CDR2 YYEKEE (reference sequence). The CDR3 is 14 residues long. The CDR3 sequence: CASSFSSGSYEQYF.

Considering frequency, this clonotype is medium-sized. The chain couples TRBV2 to TRBJ1-1; TCRdb's assignment of TRBD1 cannot be checked, as there is no DNA. Germline V lookup: CDR1 SNHLY, CDR2 FYNNEI. This CDR3 region has 14 residues. CDR3 residues: CASSEWGINTEAFF.

The rearrangement links TRBV6-5 to TRBJ2-1; absent DNA, TCRdb's TRBD1 call cannot be checked. In germline, CDR1 is MNHEY, CDR2 SVGAGI. This CDR3 is built from 15 residues. The CDR3: CASKTTPVAYNEQFF.

CDR3 amino acids: CAISESEQYQETQYF. The chain joins TRBV10-3 to TRBJ2-5. The CDR3 consists of 15 residues. Germline loops: CDR1 ENHRY, CDR2 SYGVKD.

CDR3 sequence reads: CASSFSLIEQFF. The genes are TRBV11-2 and TRBJ2-1. CDR1 is SGHAT and CDR2 is FQNNGV in the germline V gene. This CDR3 contains 12 residues.

This clonotype is classed as medium-sized (0.01 to 0.1%) by frequency. The genes are TRBV12-3 or TRBV12-4 and TRBJ2-7. The CDR3 spans 14 residues. This CDR3 reads CASSSWGSSYEQYF.

The chain combines TRBV13 with TRBJ2-2; TCRdb lists TRBD2, though no DNA is available to test this call. Germline CDR1 is PRHDT and CDR2 is FYEKMQ (reference sequence). The CDR3 has 13 residues. CDR3 loop: CASSSRTTGELFF.

The rearrangement joins TRBV6-2 or TRBV6-3 to TRBJ2-3; without DNA, the TCRdb call of TRBD1 cannot be checked. Germline V CDR1 and CDR2: MNHEY, SVGEGT. This CDR3 is built from 13 residues. CDR3: CASSRRNRDTQYF.

The chain links TRBV11-2 to TRBJ2-4. The CDR3 sequence is 12 residues long. Germline CDR1 is SGHAT and CDR2 is FQNNGV. CDR3 loop: CASSLEGNIQYF.

The rearrangement joins TRBV24-1 to TRBJ2-1; the D call of TRBD1 rests on TCRdb alone, since no DNA is present to check it. Germline V gives CDR1 KGHDR, CDR2 SFDVKD. The CDR3 length is 15 residues. The CDR3 spells CATSDSEGVDDEQFF.

The chain combines TRBV13 with TRBJ2-3. The CDR3 contains 12 residues. CDR1 is PRHDT and CDR2 is FYEKMQ in the germline V gene (reference sequence). The CDR3 protein is CASSLVADTQYF.

The J gene is TRBJ2-7, the V gene TRBV7-8. The CDR3 extends over 13 amino acids. In germline, CDR1 is SGHVS, CDR2 FQNEAQ. CDR3 loop: CASSLGNFYEQYF.

The chain couples TRBV24-1 to TRBJ2-4; checking the TCRdb D call of TRBD1 is not possible without DNA. This CDR3 has 16 residues. Germline CDR1 reads KGHDR; CDR2 reads SFDVKD. The CDR3 spells CATSDSLTLAKNIQYF.

The chain combines TRBV27 with TRBJ2-7; TCRdb lists TRBD1, though no DNA is available to test this call. The germline V gene encodes CDR1 MNHEY and CDR2 SMNVEV (reference sequence). The CDR3 length is 14 residues. The CDR3 sequence is CASMQTGISYEQYF.

This chain links TRBV4-3 with TRBJ2-7; the TCRdb D gene call, TRBD1, has no DNA to confirm it. Germline assignment: CDR1 LGHNA and CDR2 YSLEER. This CDR3 comprises 15 residues. The CDR3 reads CASSQWGAGASEQYF.

The V call is TRBV30, the J call TRBJ1-1; TCRdb indicates TRBD1, and absent DNA this call remains unverified. CDR1 GTSNPN and CDR2 SVGIG come from the germline V gene (reference sequence). This CDR3 is 14 amino acids long. CDR3 sequence reads: CAWLPLSMNTEAFF.

The rearrangement links TRBV5-1 to TRBJ2-7; TCRdb's D call of TRBD2 is untestable without DNA. This CDR3 has 15 amino acids. Germline-derived CDR1 and CDR2 are SGHRS and YFSETQ. The CDR3: CASSGDSGSVYEQYF.

J is TRBJ1-1 and V is TRBV6-2 or TRBV6-3. Germline V gene lookup returns CDR1 MNHEY and CDR2 SVGEGT. The CDR3 has 13 amino acids. CDR3: CASSYLGRREAFF.

The chain joins TRBV28 to TRBJ2-7. Germline V gives CDR1 MDHEN, CDR2 SYDVKM. The length of the CDR3 is 12 residues. CDR3 loop: CASSFLYYEQYF.